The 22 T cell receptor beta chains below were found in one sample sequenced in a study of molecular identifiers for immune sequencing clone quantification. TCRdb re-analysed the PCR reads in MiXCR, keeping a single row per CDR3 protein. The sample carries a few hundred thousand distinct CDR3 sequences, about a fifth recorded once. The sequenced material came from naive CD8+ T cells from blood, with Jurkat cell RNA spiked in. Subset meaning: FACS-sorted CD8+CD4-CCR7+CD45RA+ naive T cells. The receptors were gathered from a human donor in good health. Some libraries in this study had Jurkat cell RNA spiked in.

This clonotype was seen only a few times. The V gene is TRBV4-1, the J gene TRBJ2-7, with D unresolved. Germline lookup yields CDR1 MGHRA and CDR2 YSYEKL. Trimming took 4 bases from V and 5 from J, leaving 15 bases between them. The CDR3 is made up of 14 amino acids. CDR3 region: CASSPPLRPNEQYF. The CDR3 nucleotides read TGCGCCAGCAGCCCGCCTCTAAGGCCCAACGAGCAGTACTTC.

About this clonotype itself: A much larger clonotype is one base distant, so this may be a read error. CDR3 region: CASRPRDSSGNEQFF. CDR3 sequence (DNA): TGTGCCAGCAGGCCCAGGGACAGCTCAGGCAATGAGCAGTTCTTC. V usage is TRBV13 and J usage is TRBJ2-1; 7 bases align to TRBD1. The CDR3 spans 15 residues. Germline V gene data show CDR1 as PRHDT and CDR2 as FYEKMQ (reference sequence). After removal of 6 bases from V and 6 bases from J, the junction contained 11 bases not matched to a gene.

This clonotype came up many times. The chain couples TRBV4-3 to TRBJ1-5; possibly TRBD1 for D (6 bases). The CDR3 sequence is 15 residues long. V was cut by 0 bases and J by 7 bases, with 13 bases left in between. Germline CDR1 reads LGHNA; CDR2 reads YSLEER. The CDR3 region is CASSQDSGGWQPQHF. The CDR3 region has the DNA TGCGCCAGCAGCCAAGATTCGGGGGGCTGGCAGCCCCAGCATTTT.

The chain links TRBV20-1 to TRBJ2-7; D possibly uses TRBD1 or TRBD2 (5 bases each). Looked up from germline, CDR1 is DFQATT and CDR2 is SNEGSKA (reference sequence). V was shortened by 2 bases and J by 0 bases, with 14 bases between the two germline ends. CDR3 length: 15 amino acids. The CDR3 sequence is CSARWAGTSSYEQYF. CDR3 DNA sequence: TGCAGTGCTAGATGGGCAGGGACCAGCTCCTACGAGCAGTACTTC.

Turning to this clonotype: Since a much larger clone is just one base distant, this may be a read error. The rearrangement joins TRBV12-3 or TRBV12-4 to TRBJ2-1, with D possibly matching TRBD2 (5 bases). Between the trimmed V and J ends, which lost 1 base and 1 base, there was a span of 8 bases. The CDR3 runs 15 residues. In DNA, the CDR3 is TGTGCCAGCAGTTTAGGGCGGAGGTCCTACAATGAGCAGTTCTTC. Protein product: CASSLGRRSYNEQFF.

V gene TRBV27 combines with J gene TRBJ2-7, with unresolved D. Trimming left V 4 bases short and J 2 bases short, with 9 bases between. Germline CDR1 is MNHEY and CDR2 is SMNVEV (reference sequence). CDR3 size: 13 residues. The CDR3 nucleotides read TGTGCCAGCAGTTACCAGGAGACCTACGAGCAGTACTTC. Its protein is CASSYQETYEQYF.

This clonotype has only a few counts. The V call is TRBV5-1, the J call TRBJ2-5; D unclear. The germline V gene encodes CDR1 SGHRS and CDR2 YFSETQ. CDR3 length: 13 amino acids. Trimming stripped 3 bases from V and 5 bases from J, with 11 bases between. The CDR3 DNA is TGCGCCAGCAGCTCGGGCGCTCCGGAGACCCAGTACTTC. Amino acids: CASSSGAPETQYF.

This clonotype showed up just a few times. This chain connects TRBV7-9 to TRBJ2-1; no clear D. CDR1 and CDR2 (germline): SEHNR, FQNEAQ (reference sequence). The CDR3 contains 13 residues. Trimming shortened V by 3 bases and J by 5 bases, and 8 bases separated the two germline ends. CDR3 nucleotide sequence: TGTGCCAGCAGCTTTCCTTCAGACAATGAGCAGTTCTTC. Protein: CASSFPSDNEQFF.

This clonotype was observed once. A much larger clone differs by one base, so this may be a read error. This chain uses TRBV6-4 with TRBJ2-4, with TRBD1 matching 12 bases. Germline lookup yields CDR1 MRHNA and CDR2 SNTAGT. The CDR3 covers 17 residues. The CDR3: CASYRDRGLGATNIQYF. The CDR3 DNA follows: TGTGCCAGCTACCGGGACAGGGGGCTAGGAGCCACAAACATTCAGTACTTC.

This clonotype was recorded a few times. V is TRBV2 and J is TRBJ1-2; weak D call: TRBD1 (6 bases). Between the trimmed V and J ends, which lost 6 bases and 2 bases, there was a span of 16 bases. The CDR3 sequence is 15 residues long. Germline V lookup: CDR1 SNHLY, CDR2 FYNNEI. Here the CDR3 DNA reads TGTGCCAGCAGCTATACAGGGAAGTCGAACTATGGCTACACCTTC. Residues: CASSYTGKSNYGYTF.

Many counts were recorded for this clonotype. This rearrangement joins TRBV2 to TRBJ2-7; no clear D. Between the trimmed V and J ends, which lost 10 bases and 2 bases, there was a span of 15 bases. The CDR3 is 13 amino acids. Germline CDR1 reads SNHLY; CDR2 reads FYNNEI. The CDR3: CANLSPETYEQYF. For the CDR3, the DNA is TGTGCCAACCTATCCCCGGAGACCTACGAGCAGTACTTC.

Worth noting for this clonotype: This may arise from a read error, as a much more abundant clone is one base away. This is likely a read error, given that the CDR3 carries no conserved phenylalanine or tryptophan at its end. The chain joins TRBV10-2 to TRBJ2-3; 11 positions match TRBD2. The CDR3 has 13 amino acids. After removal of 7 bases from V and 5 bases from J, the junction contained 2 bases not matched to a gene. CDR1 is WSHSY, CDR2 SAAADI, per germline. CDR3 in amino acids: CASTGTSGDTQYI. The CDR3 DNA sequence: TGCGCCAGCACAGGGACTAGCGGAGATACGCAGTATATT.

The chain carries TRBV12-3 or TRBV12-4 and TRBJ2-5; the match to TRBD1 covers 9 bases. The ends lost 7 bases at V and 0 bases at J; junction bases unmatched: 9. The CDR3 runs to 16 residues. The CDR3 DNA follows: TGTGCCAGCATAACGGACAGGGGACAGTACCAAGAGACCCAGTACTTC. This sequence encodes CASITDRGQYQETQYF.

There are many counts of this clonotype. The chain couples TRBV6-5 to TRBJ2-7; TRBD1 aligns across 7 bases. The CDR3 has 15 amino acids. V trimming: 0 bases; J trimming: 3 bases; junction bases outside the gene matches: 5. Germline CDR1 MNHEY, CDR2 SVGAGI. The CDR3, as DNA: TGTGCCAGCAGTTACTCGATCAGGGGGAGCTACGAGCAGTACTTC. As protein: CASSYSIRGSYEQYF.

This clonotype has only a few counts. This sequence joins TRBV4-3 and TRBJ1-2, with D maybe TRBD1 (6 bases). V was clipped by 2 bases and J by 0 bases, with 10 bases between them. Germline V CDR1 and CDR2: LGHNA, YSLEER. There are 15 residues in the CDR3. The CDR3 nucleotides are TGCGCCAGCAGCCAAAGGGGGTTCCCTAACTATGGCTACACCTTC. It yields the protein CASSQRGFPNYGYTF.

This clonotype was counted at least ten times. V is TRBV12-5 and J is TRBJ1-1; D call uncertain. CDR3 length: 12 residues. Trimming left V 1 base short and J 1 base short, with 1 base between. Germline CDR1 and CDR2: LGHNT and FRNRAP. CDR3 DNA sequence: TGTGCTAGTGGTTTGGGGAACACTGAAGCTTTCTTT. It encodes CASGLGNTEAFF.

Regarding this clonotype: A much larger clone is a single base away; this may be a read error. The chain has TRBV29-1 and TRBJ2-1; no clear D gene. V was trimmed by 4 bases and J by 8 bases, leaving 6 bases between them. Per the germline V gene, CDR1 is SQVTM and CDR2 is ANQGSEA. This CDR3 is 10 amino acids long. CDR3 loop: CSVVCYEQFF. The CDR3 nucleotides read TGCAGCGTTGTTTGTTATGAGCAGTTCTTC.

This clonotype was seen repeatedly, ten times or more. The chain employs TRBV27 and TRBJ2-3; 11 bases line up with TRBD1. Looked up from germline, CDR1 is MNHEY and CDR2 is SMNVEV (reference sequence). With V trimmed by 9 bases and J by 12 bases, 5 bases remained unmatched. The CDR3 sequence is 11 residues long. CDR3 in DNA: TGTGCCAGTGGACAGGGGGCCTCTCAGTATTTT. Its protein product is CASGQGASQYF.

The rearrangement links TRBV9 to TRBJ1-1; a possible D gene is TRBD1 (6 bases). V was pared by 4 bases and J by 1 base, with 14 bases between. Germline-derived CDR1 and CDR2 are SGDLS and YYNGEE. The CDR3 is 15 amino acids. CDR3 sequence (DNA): TGTGCCAGCAGCCCCCGACAGGTGACGAACACTGAAGCTTTCTTT. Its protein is CASSPRQVTNTEAFF.

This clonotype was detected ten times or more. The CDR3 here is CASSPPIRDTQYF. CDR3 sequence (DNA): TGTGCCAGCAGCCCCCCAATACGAGATACGCAGTATTTT. The genes are TRBV9 and TRBJ2-3; D unclear. The V gene's germline CDR1 is SGDLS and CDR2 YYNGEE. Between the trimmed V and J ends, which lost 4 bases and 5 bases, there was a span of 11 bases. The CDR3 runs 13 residues.

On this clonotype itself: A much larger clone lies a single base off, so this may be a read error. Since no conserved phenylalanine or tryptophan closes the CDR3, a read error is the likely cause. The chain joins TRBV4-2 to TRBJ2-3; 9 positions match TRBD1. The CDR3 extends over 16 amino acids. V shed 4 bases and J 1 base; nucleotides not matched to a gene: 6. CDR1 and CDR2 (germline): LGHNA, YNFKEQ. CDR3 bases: TGTGCCAGCAGCCTAACTGGACAGGGGCGCACAGATACGCAGTATCTT. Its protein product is CASSLTGQGRTDTQYL.

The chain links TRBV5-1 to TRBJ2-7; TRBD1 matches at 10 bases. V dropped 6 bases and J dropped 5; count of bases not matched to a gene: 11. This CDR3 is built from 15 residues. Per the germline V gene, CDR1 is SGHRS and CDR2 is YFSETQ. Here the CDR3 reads CASNPSTDRGNEQYF. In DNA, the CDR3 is TGCGCCAGCAACCCGTCCACGGACAGGGGGAACGAGCAGTACTTC.